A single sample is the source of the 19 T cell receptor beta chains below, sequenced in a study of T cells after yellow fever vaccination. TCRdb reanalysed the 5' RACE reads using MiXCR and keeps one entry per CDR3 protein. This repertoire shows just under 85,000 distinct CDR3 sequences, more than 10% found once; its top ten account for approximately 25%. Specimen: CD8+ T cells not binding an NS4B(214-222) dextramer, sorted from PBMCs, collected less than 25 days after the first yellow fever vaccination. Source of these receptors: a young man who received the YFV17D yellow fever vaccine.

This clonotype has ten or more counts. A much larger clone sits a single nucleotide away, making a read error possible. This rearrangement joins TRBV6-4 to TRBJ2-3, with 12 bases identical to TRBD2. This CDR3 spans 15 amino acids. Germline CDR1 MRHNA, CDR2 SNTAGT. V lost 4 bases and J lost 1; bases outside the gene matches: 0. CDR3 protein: CASSGTSGGTDTQYF. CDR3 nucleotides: TGTGCCAGCAGTGGGACTAGCGGGGGCACAGATACGCAGTATTTT.

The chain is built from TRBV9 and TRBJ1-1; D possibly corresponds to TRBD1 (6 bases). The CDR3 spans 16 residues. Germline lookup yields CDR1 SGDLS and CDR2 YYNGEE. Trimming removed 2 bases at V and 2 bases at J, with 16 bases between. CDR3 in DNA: TGTGCCAGCAGCGTCGGGTCGGGACATATCAACACTGAAGCTTTCTTT. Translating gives CASSVGSGHINTEAFF.

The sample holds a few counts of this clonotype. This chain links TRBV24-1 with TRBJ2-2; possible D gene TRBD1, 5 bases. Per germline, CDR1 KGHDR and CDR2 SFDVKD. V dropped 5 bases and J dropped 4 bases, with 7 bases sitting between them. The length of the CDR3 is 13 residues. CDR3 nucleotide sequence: TGTGCCACCAGTGCAGGGATCACCGGGGAGCTGTTTTTT. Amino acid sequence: CATSAGITGELFF.

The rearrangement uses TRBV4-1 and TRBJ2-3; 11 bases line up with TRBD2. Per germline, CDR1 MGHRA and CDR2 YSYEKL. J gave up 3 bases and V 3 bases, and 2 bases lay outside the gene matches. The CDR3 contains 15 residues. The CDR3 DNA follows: TGCGCCAGCAGCCAGATAGCGGGGGGGACAGATACGCAGTATTTT. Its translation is CASSQIAGGTDTQYF.

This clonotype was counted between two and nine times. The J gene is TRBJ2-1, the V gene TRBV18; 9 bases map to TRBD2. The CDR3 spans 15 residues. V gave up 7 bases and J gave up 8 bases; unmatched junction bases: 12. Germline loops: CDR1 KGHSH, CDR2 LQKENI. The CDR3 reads CASFVAGGPIDEQFF. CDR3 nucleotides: TGTGCCAGCTTCGTGGCGGGGGGGCCGATCGATGAGCAGTTCTTC.

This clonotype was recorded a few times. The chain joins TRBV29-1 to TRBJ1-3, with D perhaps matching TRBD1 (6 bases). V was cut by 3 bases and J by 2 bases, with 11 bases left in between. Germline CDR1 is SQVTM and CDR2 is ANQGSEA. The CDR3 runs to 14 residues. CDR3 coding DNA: TGCAGCGTTGATCAGGGGAGCACTGGAAACACCATATATTTT. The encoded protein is CSVDQGSTGNTIYF.

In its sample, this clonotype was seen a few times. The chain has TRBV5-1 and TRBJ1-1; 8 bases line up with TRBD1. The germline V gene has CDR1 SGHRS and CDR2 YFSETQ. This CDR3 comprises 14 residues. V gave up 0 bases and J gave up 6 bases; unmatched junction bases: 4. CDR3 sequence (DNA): TGCGCCAGCAGCTTGGTTTGGGACAGGTCTGAAGCTTTCTTT. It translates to CASSLVWDRSEAFF.

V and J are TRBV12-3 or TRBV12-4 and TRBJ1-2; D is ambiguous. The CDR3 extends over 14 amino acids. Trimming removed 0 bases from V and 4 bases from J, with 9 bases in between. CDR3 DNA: TGTGCCAGCAGTTTAGCTACGGTGGGCTATGGCTACACCTTC. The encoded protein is CASSLATVGYGYTF.

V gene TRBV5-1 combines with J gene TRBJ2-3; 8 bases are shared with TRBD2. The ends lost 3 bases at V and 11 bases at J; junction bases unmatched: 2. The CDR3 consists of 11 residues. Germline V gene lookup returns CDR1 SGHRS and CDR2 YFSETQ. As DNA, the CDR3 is TGCGCCAGCAGCTCCGCGGGGGGGCAGTATTTT. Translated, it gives CASSSAGGQYF.

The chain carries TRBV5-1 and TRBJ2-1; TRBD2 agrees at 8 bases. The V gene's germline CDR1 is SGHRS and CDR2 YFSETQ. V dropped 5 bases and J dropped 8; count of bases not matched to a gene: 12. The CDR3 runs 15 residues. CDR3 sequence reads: CASSFTGTSGDEQFF. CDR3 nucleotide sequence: TGCGCCAGCAGTTTTACCGGGACTAGTGGCGATGAGCAGTTCTTC.

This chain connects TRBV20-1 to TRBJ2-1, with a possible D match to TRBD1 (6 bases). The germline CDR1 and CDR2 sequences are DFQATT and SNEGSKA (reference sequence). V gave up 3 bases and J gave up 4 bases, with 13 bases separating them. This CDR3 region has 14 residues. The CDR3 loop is CSARGAVVYNEQFF. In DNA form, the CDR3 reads TGCAGTGCTAGGGGGGCGGTCGTATACAATGAGCAGTTCTTC.

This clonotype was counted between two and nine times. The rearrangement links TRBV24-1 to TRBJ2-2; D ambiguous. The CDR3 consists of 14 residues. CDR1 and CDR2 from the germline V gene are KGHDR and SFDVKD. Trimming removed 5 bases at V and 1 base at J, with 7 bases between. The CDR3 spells CATSALRNTGELFF. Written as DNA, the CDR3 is TGTGCCACCAGTGCCCTGCGGAACACCGGGGAGCTGTTTTTT.

The DNA for the CDR3 is TGTACCTTCAGTTTAGAGGTGCGGCAGGCAACTAATGAAAAACTGTTTTTT. Translating gives CTFSLEVRQATNEKLFF. V and J are TRBV11-2 and TRBJ1-4; D gene ambiguous. The length of the CDR3 is 17 residues. Germline CDR1 reads SGHAT; CDR2 reads FQNNGV.

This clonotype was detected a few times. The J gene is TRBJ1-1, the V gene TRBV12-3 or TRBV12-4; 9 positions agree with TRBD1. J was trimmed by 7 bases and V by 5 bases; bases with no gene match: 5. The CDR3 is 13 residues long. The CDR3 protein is CASSVDRGFEAFF. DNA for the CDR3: TGTGCCAGCAGTGTGGACAGGGGTTTTGAAGCTTTCTTT.

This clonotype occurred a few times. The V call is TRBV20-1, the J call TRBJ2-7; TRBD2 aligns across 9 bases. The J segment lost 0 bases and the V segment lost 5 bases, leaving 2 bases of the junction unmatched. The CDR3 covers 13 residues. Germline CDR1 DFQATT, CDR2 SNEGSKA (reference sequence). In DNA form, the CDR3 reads TGCAGTGCTGTAGCGGGGGACTCCTACGAGCAGTACTTC. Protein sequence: CSAVAGDSYEQYF.

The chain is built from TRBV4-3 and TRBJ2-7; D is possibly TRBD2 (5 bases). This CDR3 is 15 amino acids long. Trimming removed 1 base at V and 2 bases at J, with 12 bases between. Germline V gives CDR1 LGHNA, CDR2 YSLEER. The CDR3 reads CASSQVSSGTYEQYF. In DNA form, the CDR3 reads TGCGCCAGCAGCCAAGTCTCCTCCGGGACCTACGAGCAGTACTTC.

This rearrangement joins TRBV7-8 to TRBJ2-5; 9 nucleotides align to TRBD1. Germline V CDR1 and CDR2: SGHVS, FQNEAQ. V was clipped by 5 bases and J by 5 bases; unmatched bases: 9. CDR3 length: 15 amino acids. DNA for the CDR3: TGTGCCAGCAGCGGCTACAGGGGGCCTCGGGAGACCCAGTACTTC. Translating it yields CASSGYRGPRETQYF. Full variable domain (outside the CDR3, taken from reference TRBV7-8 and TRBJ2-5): GAGVSQSPRYKVAKRGQDVALRCDPISGHVSLFWYQQALGQGPEFLTYFQNEAQLDKSGLPSDRFFAERPEGSVSTLKIQRTQQEDSAVYLCASSGYRGPRETQYFGPGTRLLVL.

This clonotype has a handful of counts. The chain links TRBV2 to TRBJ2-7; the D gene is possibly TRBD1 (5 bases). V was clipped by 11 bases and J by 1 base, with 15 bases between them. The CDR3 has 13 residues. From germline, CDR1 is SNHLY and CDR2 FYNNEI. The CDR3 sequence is CAATDNLSYEQYF. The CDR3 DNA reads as TGTGCCGCGACAGATAACCTTTCCTACGAGCAGTACTTC.

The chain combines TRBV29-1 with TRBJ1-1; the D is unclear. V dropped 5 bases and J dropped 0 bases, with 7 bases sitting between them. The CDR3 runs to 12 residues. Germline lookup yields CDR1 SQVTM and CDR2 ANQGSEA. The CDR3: CSVRPMNTEAFF. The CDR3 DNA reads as TGCAGCGTTCGTCCAATGAACACTGAAGCTTTCTTT.